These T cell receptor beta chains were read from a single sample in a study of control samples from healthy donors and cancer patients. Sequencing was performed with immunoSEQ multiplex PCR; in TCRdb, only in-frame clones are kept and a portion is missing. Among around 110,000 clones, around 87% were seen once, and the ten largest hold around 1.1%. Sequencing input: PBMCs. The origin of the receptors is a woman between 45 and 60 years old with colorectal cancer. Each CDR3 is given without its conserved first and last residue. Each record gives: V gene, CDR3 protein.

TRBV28,ASSSPSGTMPSTDTQY
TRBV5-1,ASSFGLAGETQY
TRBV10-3,AISGFQDEKLF
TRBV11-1,ASSFRGEEWNTEAF
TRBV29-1,SVQGGSGNTIY
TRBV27,ASRTSTGQLYGYT
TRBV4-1,ASSQVPLNRGGQPQH
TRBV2,ASSELGWGTGELF
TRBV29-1,SVEDLSPGQGQNYGYT
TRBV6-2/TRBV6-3,ASSHRQGPGGEQY
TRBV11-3,ASSLVPARLGGEQY
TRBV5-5,ASSLAPSGGANTGELF
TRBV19,ASSMGLGTPAYEQY
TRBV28,ASTLSGHQGGGNTIY
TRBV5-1,ASSWTYRRVTYNEQF
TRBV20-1,SAVGDLEQY
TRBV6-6,ASSYSVRAGNTIY
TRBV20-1,SSARGNTIY
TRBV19,ASRKPSGNTIY
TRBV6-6,ASSYYRTGELF
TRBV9,ASSVGANTEAF
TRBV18,ASSPMDREGGYT
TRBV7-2,ASSSPGTGSNTGELF
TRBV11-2,ASSSRRPLEETQY
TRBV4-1,ASSQEQQGSYYNEQF
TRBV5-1,ASSPDGTYEQY